These 27 T cell receptor beta chains came from one sample sequenced in a study of cytomegalovirus exposure and HLA in healthy donors. It was with 60 Vbeta and 13 Jbeta primers that the PCR ran. Repertoires were generated with immunoSEQ multiplex PCR, while TCRdb's copy carries only in-frame clones and drops some. Found here are 210,000 or so clones, about 80% of them singletons; the top ten hold under 2%. The sequenced sample was PBMCs. Receptors were obtained from a man aged 18 to 30 in good health and CMV-seronegative.

The rearrangement joins TRBV7-4 to TRBJ2-7; D not certain. V was trimmed by 2 bases and J by 5 bases, leaving 16 bases between them. The CDR3 has 15 residues. Germline CDR1 SGHVT, CDR2 SQSDAQ. CDR3 in DNA: TGTGCCAGCAGCTTATGGCCAGGTCGTTTGGACGAGCAGTACTTC. Residues: CASSLWPGRLDEQYF. Complete variable domain (other parts from reference TRBV7-4 and TRBJ2-7): GAGVSQSPRYKVAKRGRDVALRCDSISGHVTLYWYRQTLGQGSEVLTYSQSDAQRDKSGRPSGRFSAERPERSVSTLKIQRTEQGDSAVYLCASSLWPGRLDEQYFGPGTRLTVT.

V gene TRBV13 combines with J gene TRBJ2-5; the D gene is possibly TRBD2 (6 bases). The length of the CDR3 is 15 residues. V lost 3 bases and J lost 2, with 13 bases in between. Per germline, CDR1 PRHDT and CDR2 FYEKMQ (reference sequence). In nucleotides, the CDR3 is TGTGCCAGCAGCTTCAACGGGGGACGGCAAGAGACCCAGTACTTC. It yields the protein CASSFNGGRQETQYF.

This clone was seen a few times. The rearrangement uses TRBV6-1 and TRBJ2-1, with no clear D. V lost 11 bases to trimming and J lost 5 bases, with 10 bases between them. This CDR3 comprises 11 residues. In germline, CDR1 is MNHNS, CDR2 SASEGT. The DNA for the CDR3 is TGTGCCGGGCAGGAAAACAATGAGCAGTTCTTC. Translated, it gives CAGQENNEQFF.

This clone was found a few times. The CDR3 region has the DNA TGTGCCAGCAGCTTAGAGCGGGGGGGATGGAATGAGCAGTTCTTC. It translates to CASSLERGGWNEQFF. The chain carries TRBV7-8 and TRBJ2-1, with 10 bases aligning to TRBD2. This CDR3 comprises 15 residues. V was pared by 1 base and J by 7 bases, with 4 bases of the junction left unmatched. From germline, CDR1 is SGHVS and CDR2 FQNEAQ.

The chain recombines TRBV7-2 with TRBJ2-5, with D perhaps matching TRBD2 (6 bases). Trimming pared 1 base from V and 5 bases from J, leaving 14 bases between. Germline assignment: CDR1 SGHTA and CDR2 FQGNSA. There are 15 residues in the CDR3. CDR3: CASSLGGGVGETQYF. CDR3 in DNA: TGTGCCAGCAGCTTAGGAGGCGGGGTTGGCGAGACCCAGTACTTC.

The chain employs TRBV19 and TRBJ1-2, with D possibly TRBD1 on 5 matching bases. V was clipped by 2 bases and J by 6 bases, with 10 bases between them. This CDR3 contains 13 residues. Per germline, CDR1 LNHDA and CDR2 SQIVND (reference sequence). The CDR3 coding sequence is TGTGCCAGTAGTATATCGTGGGGCGATGGCTACACCTTC. It is translated as CASSISWGDGYTF.

This sequence joins TRBV6-1 and TRBJ2-7, with D possibly matching TRBD1 (5 bases). Trimming removed 2 bases from V and 0 bases from J, with 11 bases in between. The CDR3 covers 15 residues. Germline lookup yields CDR1 MNHNS and CDR2 SASEGT. The DNA for the CDR3 is TGTGCCAGCAGTGAACTCACAGGCCGCTCCTACGAGCAGTACTTC. Residues: CASSELTGRSYEQYF.

This clone was detected only once. This chain connects TRBV18 to TRBJ2-4; 11 bases map to TRBD1. This CDR3 comprises 14 residues. The germline V gene has CDR1 KGHSH and CDR2 LQKENI. With 6 bases clipped from V and 15 bases from J, the junction kept 13 bases outside the gene matches. The CDR3 here is CASSPTGTGGFWYF. CDR3 DNA sequence: TGTGCCAGCTCGCCCACCGGGACAGGGGGGTTTTGGTACTTC.

This sequence joins TRBV5-6 and TRBJ2-1, with 9 positions matching TRBD1. With V trimmed by 3 bases and J by 2 bases, 3 bases remained unmatched. The CDR3 is made up of 15 amino acids. Germline CDR1 reads SGHDT; CDR2 reads YYEEEE. As DNA, the CDR3 is TGTGCCAGCAGCTCCGGGACAGGGCCCTACAATGAGCAGTTCTTC. Its protein is CASSSGTGPYNEQFF.

Of note for this clone: A junction boundary mismatches the germline segment, possibly from a read error. J is TRBJ2-1 and V is TRBV7-7; 13 positions match TRBD2. The CDR3 loop spans 19 amino acids. From germline, CDR1 is SSHAT and CDR2 FNYEAQ (reference sequence). CDR3 sequence: CASSLTSGRALGSYNEQFF. The CDR3 DNA reads TGTGCTAGCAGCTTAACTAGCGGGAGGGCCCTCGGATCCTACAATGAGCAGTTCTTC.

This chain connects TRBV7-8 to TRBJ1-2, with 8 bases aligning to TRBD1. The ends lost 6 bases at V and 4 bases at J; junction bases unmatched: 7. Germline values: CDR1 SGHVS, CDR2 FQNEAQ. This CDR3 is built from 14 residues. Here the CDR3 DNA reads TGTGCCAGCAGTCCTACAGGGGGGGGCTATGGCTACACCTTC. Translated: CASSPTGGGYGYTF.

The V call is TRBV6-6, the J call TRBJ1-1, with D unresolved. The CDR3 runs 12 residues. The V end lost 9 bases, the J end lost 0 bases, and 8 bases lay between the germline ends. From germline, CDR1 is MNHNY and CDR2 SVGAGI (reference sequence). CDR3 DNA sequence: TGTGCCAGTAAGCGGGTGAACACTGAAGCTTTCTTT. Translating it yields CASKRVNTEAFF.

Written as DNA, the CDR3 is TGTGCCAGCAGCTTCGGACAGCTCTCCTACGAGCAGTACTTC. This encodes CASSFGQLSYEQYF. V usage is TRBV13 and J usage is TRBJ2-7, with D maybe TRBD1 (6 bases). CDR1 is PRHDT and CDR2 is FYEKMQ in the germline V gene (reference sequence). CDR3 length equals 14 residues. V lost 3 bases and J 0 bases, leaving 9 bases between the germline ends.

In its sample, this clone was seen once. The V and J genes are TRBV11-2 and TRBJ1-3; D is undetermined. V was trimmed by 5 bases and J by 3 bases, leaving 17 bases between them. The CDR3 totals 16 residues. CDR1 is SGHAT, CDR2 FQNNGV, per germline. The CDR3 sequence: CASSTPPVSYGNTIYF. CDR3 DNA: TGTGCCAGCAGCACCCCCCCGGTTTCTTATGGAAACACCATATATTTT.

This chain links TRBV29-1 with TRBJ2-7, with no clear D. The CDR3 runs 12 residues. Germline V gives CDR1 SQVTM, CDR2 ANQGSEA. The V end lost 3 bases, the J end lost 12 bases, and 18 bases lay between the germline ends. CDR3 in amino acids: CSVEVGRAVRYF. The CDR3 coding sequence is TGCAGCGTTGAGGTGGGCCGCGCTGTTCGGTACTTC.

The V call is TRBV5-1, the J call TRBJ1-1; TRBD1 might be the D (6 bases). The CDR3 is 17 amino acids. In germline, CDR1 is SGHRS, CDR2 YFSETQ. V lost 2 bases, J lost 0 bases, and 17 bases lay in between. The CDR3 DNA follows: TGCGCCAGCAGCTTAGGCAGGGGTGAGGGGATGAACACTGAAGCTTTCTTT. It yields the protein CASSLGRGEGMNTEAFF. The full variable domain, rest sourced from reference TRBV5-1 and TRBJ1-1, is KAGVTQTPRYLIKTRGQQVTLSCSPISGHRSVSWYQQTPGQGLQFLFEYFSETQRNKGNFPGRFSGRQFSNSRSEMNVSTLELGDSALYLCASSLGRGEGMNTEAFFGQGTRLTVV.

The V and J genes are TRBV5-1 and TRBJ2-5, with D perhaps TRBD1 (5 bases). Germline V gene lookup returns CDR1 SGHRS and CDR2 YFSETQ. The germline V and J ends were trimmed by 0 bases and 1 base, with 10 bases remaining between them. There are 15 residues in the CDR3. CDR3 sequence reads: CASSLVPGSQETQYF. The CDR3 DNA sequence: TGCGCCAGCAGCTTGGTCCCAGGGTCCCAAGAGACCCAGTACTTC.

This sequence joins TRBV19 and TRBJ1-4, with TRBD1 identical over 8 bases. The CDR3 has 14 amino acids. The ends lost 4 bases at V and 8 bases at J; junction bases unmatched: 6. The germline V gene has CDR1 LNHDA and CDR2 SQIVND (reference sequence). The CDR3, as DNA: TGTGCCAGTAGTAGGACAGGGATTGTGGAAAAACTGTTTTTT. Protein product: CASSRTGIVEKLFF.

The genes are TRBV5-5 and TRBJ2-2, with 7 bases identical to TRBD2. V dropped 4 bases and J dropped 1; count of bases not matched to a gene: 7. The CDR3 length is 16 residues. Per the germline V gene, CDR1 is SGHKS and CDR2 is YYEKEE (reference sequence). CDR3 in amino acids: CASSTLGGRNTGELFF. In nucleotides, the CDR3 is TGTGCCAGCAGCACCCTGGGAGGGCGGAACACCGGGGAGCTGTTTTTT.

This clone came up a few times. This sequence joins TRBV6-5 and TRBJ1-1; possibly TRBD1 for D (5 bases). Germline values: CDR1 MNHEY, CDR2 SVGAGI. This CDR3 is built from 14 residues. The ends were cut back, 7 bases at V and 0 bases at J, with 12 bases in the middle. CDR3 bases: TGTGCCAGCATAGACAGAACTATGAACACTGAAGCTTTCTTT. It codes for CASIDRTMNTEAFF.

This clone was seen a few times. The rearrangement links TRBV29-1 to TRBJ2-5; weak D call: TRBD2 (6 bases). The V end was cut by 7 bases, the J end by 1 base, with 13 bases between. Germline V CDR1 and CDR2: SQVTM, ANQGSEA. The length of the CDR3 is 13 residues. This CDR3 is CSAAPSVQETQYF. Written as DNA, the CDR3 is TGCAGCGCCGCCCCTAGCGTCCAAGAGACCCAGTACTTC.

The genes are TRBV19 and TRBJ1-2; D unclear. The CDR3 sequence is 13 residues long. Germline-derived CDR1 and CDR2 are LNHDA and SQIVND (reference sequence). V was clipped by 5 bases and J by 4 bases, with 11 bases between them. CDR3 nucleotides: TGTGCCAGTAGTCCCCGAGGGCCCTATGGCTACACCTTC. Residues: CASSPRGPYGYTF.

As concerns this clone: A junction boundary mismatches the germline segment, possibly from a read error. This rearrangement joins TRBV7-9 to TRBJ2-7; 8 bases are shared with TRBD1. The CDR3 contains 15 residues. Germline CDR1 is SEHNR and CDR2 is FQNEAQ (reference sequence). CDR3 DNA sequence: TGTTCCAGCAGCTTCGGACAGGGAGTCTCCTACGAGCAGTACTTC. Encoded protein: CSSSFGQGVSYEQYF.

The rearrangement links TRBV7-6 to TRBJ2-7; TRBD1 is a possible D gene (6 bases). This CDR3 is built from 15 residues. V was pared by 1 base and J by 2 bases, with 12 bases between. Per germline, CDR1 SGHVS and CDR2 FNYEAQ. The DNA for the CDR3 is TGTGCCAGCAGCTTAGGACGGGACAAGACCTACGAGCAGTACTTC. Amino acids: CASSLGRDKTYEQYF. Filled out from reference TRBV7-6 and TRBJ2-7, the complete variable domain reads GAGVSQSPRYKVTKRGQDVALRCDPISGHVSLYWYRQALGQGPEFLTYFNYEAQQDKSGLPNDRFSAERPEGSISTLTIQRTEQRDSAMYRCASSLGRDKTYEQYFGPGTRLTVT.

The chain combines TRBV6-1 with TRBJ2-3; a possible D gene is TRBD1 (6 bases). The germline V gene encodes CDR1 MNHNS and CDR2 SASEGT. The CDR3 covers 16 residues. Between the trimmed V and J ends, which lost 2 bases and 1 base, there was a span of 13 bases. The DNA for the CDR3 is TGTGCCAGCAGTGAACCGCAGGGGACGGGCACAGATACGCAGTATTTT. This gives the protein CASSEPQGTGTDTQYF.

This clone was recorded once. The rearrangement uses TRBV14 and TRBJ1-1, with a weak D call TRBD1 (6 bases). From germline, CDR1 is SGHDN and CDR2 FVKESK. The CDR3 has 14 amino acids. The V and J ends lost 4 bases and 5 bases respectively, with 14 bases between them. The DNA of the CDR3 is TGTGCCAGCAGCCCGTTACAGGGAATTACTGAAGCTTTCTTT. This sequence encodes CASSPLQGITEAFF.

The V call is TRBV4-3, the J call TRBJ2-3; TRBD2 matches at 7 bases. The CDR3 runs 17 residues. After removal of 0 bases from V and 4 bases from J, the junction contained 10 bases not matched to a gene. Germline CDR1 is LGHNA and CDR2 is YSLEER. In DNA form, the CDR3 reads TGCGCCAGCAGCCAAGATCGGCGGGAGCGGTCGGCAGATACGCAGTATTTT. Translating it yields CASSQDRRERSADTQYF.